This T cell receptor beta chain was retrieved from a study of PD-L1 blockade in urothelial cancer. This clone was detected a few times. The CDR3 contains 15 residues. V was clipped by 3 bases and J by 2 bases; unmatched bases: 4. CDR1 is SGHAT and CDR2 is FQDESV in the germline V gene (reference sequence). The table came from immunoSEQ multiplex PCR; TCRdb's copy has only in-frame clones and leaves some out. The sample yields 35,000 to 45,000 clones, roughly 38% seen once. V usage is TRBV11-1 and J usage is TRBJ2-3, with 8 bases identical to TRBD2. Source: tumor tissue, taken before atezolizumab (anti-PD-L1) treatment. The TCR comes from a man in his sixties with urothelial cancer. The CDR3 nucleotides are TGTGCCAGCAGCTTCGGCGGGGGGATCACAGATACGCAGTATTTT. It encodes CASSFGGGITDTQYF.